The 18 T cell receptor beta chains in this list originate from one sample, sequenced in a study of shared clonotypes between healthy human individuals. Profiled with immunoSEQ multiplex PCR; TCRdb holds only in-frame clones, not every one. The table has around 1 million clones, 70% to 85% seen once. The specimen was memory CD4+ T cells sorted from blood. This sample's subset: CD45RA-negative fraction. Receptors originate from a man in his late teens or twenties in good health.

Turning to this clone: Possible read error: a much larger clone is one base away. The sample holds other DNA sequences that translate to the same CDR3. This rearrangement joins TRBV18 to TRBJ2-3; 10 bases are shared with TRBD2. Unmatched junction bases numbered 1, after V lost 3 bases and J lost 1 base. Germline V gene sequence: CDR1 KGHSH, CDR2 LQKENI. This CDR3 spans 15 amino acids. DNA of the CDR3: TGTGCCAGCTCACCGCTAGCGGGGGGCACAGATACGCAGTATTTT. This sequence encodes CASSPLAGGTDTQYF.

This chain joins TRBV18 and TRBJ2-5; 8 nucleotides line up with TRBD2. The V and J ends lost 2 bases and 4 bases, in that order; junction bases with no gene match: 9. CDR1 KGHSH and CDR2 LQKENI come from the germline V gene. This CDR3 contains 16 residues. CDR3 nucleotide sequence: TGTGCCAGCTCACCAGTTTCAGCGGGAGCGGGAGAGACCCAGTACTTC. Amino acids: CASSPVSAGAGETQYF.

This clone was observed a single time. The V call is TRBV28, the J call TRBJ1-4; tentatively, D is TRBD1 (6 bases). The CDR3 spans 14 residues. The V gene lost 6 bases and the J gene lost 3 bases, with 11 bases spanning the gap. The V gene's germline CDR1 is MDHEN and CDR2 SYDVKM. CDR3 sequence: CASRTGTSNEKLFF. The CDR3, as DNA: TGTGCCAGCAGGACAGGCACTTCTAATGAAAAACTGTTTTTT.

A single count supports this clone. The gene calls are TRBV7-9 and TRBJ2-1; possible D gene TRBD1, 5 bases. CDR1 and CDR2 from the germline V gene are SEHNR and FQNEAQ (reference sequence). The CDR3 runs to 12 residues. The V end lost 9 bases, the J end lost 8 bases, and 14 bases lay between the germline ends. The CDR3 reads CASNLGLDEQFF. For the CDR3, the DNA is TGTGCCAGTAACCTGGGGCTCGATGAGCAGTTCTTC.

The chain is built from TRBV19 and TRBJ1-2; D is ambiguous. Germline CDR1 is LNHDA and CDR2 is SQIVND (reference sequence). Trimming took off 3 bases at V and 0 bases at J, with 2 bases between the two ends. The CDR3 spans 12 residues. The CDR3 loop is CASSISNYGYTF. In nucleotides, the CDR3 is TGTGCCAGTAGTATTTCTAACTATGGCTACACCTTC.

J is TRBJ2-2 and V is TRBV11-2; the match to TRBD1 covers 7 bases. The CDR3 runs to 14 residues. The junction had 5 bases not matched to a gene; V was cut back by 6 bases and J by 4 bases. Germline CDR1 reads SGHAT; CDR2 reads FQNNGV. The DNA for the CDR3 is TGTGCCAGCAGTCGACAGGGTCCCACCGGGGAGCTGTTTTTT. Encoded protein: CASSRQGPTGELFF.

This clone showed up just a few times. The chain uses TRBV28 and TRBJ1-5; 9 bases match TRBD1. The CDR3 loop spans 15 amino acids. CDR1 MDHEN and CDR2 SYDVKM come from the germline V gene. Unmatched junction bases numbered 9, after V lost 5 bases and J lost 7 bases. The CDR3 DNA reads TGTGCCAGCAGTGGAATTGGACAGGGGACCCAGCCCCAGCATTTT. This sequence encodes CASSGIGQGTQPQHF.

The rearrangement links TRBV10-1 to TRBJ1-1; TRBD1 agrees at 10 bases. The germline gives CDR1 WNHNN, CDR2 SYGVQD (reference sequence). With 3 bases clipped from V and 1 base from J, the junction kept 5 bases outside the gene matches. The CDR3 has 16 residues. The CDR3: CASSDFRTGGNTEAFF. As DNA, the CDR3 is TGCGCCAGCAGTGACTTCAGGACAGGGGGGAACACTGAAGCTTTCTTT.

This clone was counted a single time. V and J are TRBV5-5 and TRBJ2-2, with D possibly matching TRBD1 (5 bases). This CDR3 contains 15 residues. CDR1 and CDR2 (germline): SGHKS, YYEKEE (reference sequence). V was pared by 0 bases and J by 6 bases, with 12 bases between. CDR3 sequence reads: CASSLVAGWSGELFF. CDR3 in DNA: TGTGCCAGCAGCTTGGTAGCAGGGTGGTCCGGGGAGCTGTTTTTT.

The V and J genes are TRBV7-8 and TRBJ2-2, with a tentative D call TRBD2 (6 bases). V dropped 3 bases and J dropped 0 bases, with 8 bases sitting between them. The germline CDR1 and CDR2 sequences are SGHVS and FQNEAQ. This CDR3 has 15 residues. CDR3 coding DNA: TGTGCCAGCAGCTTGGCGGGACCGAACACCGGGGAGCTGTTTTTT. Residues: CASSLAGPNTGELFF. The full variable domain, rest sourced from reference TRBV7-8 and TRBJ2-2, is GAGVSQSPRYKVAKRGQDVALRCDPISGHVSLFWYQQALGQGPEFLTYFQNEAQLDKSGLPSDRFFAERPEGSVSTLKIQRTQQEDSAVYLCASSLAGPNTGELFFGEGSRLTVL.

The rearrangement uses TRBV6-5 and TRBJ2-3, with D perhaps TRBD2 (6 bases). Germline V gene sequence: CDR1 MNHEY, CDR2 SVGAGI. This CDR3 has 14 residues. V was clipped by 6 bases and J by 5 bases, with 15 bases between them. The CDR3: CASSSEGQGDTQYF. Here the CDR3 DNA reads TGTGCCAGCAGCTCGGAGGGGCAGGGAGATACGCAGTATTTT.

This rearrangement joins TRBV19 to TRBJ1-1; tentatively, D is TRBD1 (5 bases). V lost 3 bases and J 7 bases, leaving 15 bases between the germline ends. The CDR3 runs to 14 residues. Germline CDR1 LNHDA, CDR2 SQIVND (reference sequence). The CDR3, as DNA: TGTGCCAGTAGTATGGGGCAGATGGCGGTTGAAGCTTTCTTT. As protein: CASSMGQMAVEAFF.

V gene TRBV18 combines with J gene TRBJ2-7; 8 positions agree with TRBD1. The V and J ends lost 2 bases and 0 bases, in that order; junction bases with no gene match: 12. CDR1 and CDR2 from the germline V gene are KGHSH and LQKENI. The CDR3 is 18 residues long. CDR3 DNA: TGTGCCAGCTCACCAGGGGCAGGGGGCGAGGGGACCTCCTACGAGCAGTACTTC. Amino acid sequence: CASSPGAGGEGTSYEQYF.

The chain joins TRBV5-6 to TRBJ2-1, with 9 bases aligning to TRBD2. With 4 bases clipped from V and 2 bases from J, the junction kept 4 bases outside the gene matches. This CDR3 has 15 amino acids. Per the germline V gene, CDR1 is SGHDT and CDR2 is YYEEEE. CDR3 DNA sequence: TGTGCCAGCAGCGGGGGACTAGCAGCCTACAATGAGCAGTTCTTC. Translating gives CASSGGLAAYNEQFF.

This chain uses TRBV7-2 with TRBJ1-5, with D possibly being TRBD1 (5 bases). This CDR3 spans 13 amino acids. The V end was cut by 6 bases, the J end by 5 bases, with 11 bases between. Germline V gene data show CDR1 as SGHTA and CDR2 as FQGNSA. CDR3 loop: CASSDSLDQPQHF. Here the CDR3 DNA reads TGTGCCAGCAGTGACAGCCTGGATCAGCCCCAGCATTTT.

The V and J genes are TRBV27 and TRBJ2-7, with D perhaps assigned TRBD1 or TRBD2 (5 bases each). Germline-derived CDR1 and CDR2 are MNHEY and SMNVEV (reference sequence). The V end lost 5 bases, the J end lost 2 bases, and 16 bases lay between the germline ends. The CDR3 spans 15 residues. The CDR3 region is CASSQTPGTPYEQYF. The CDR3 DNA sequence: TGTGCCAGCAGTCAAACACCCGGGACCCCCTACGAGCAGTACTTC.

The chain joins TRBV7-6 to TRBJ2-7; D is uncertain. Germline V lookup: CDR1 SGHVS, CDR2 FNYEAQ. The CDR3 runs to 12 residues. V dropped 5 bases and J dropped 5 bases, with 10 bases sitting between them. The CDR3: CASSLQRNEQYF. As DNA, the CDR3 is TGTGCCAGCAGCCTTCAGAGAAACGAGCAGTACTTC.

The table lists this clone with a few counts. In DNA, the CDR3 is TGTGCCAGTCACTCCAGGGGAGGATCCTACAATGAGCAGTTCTTC. This sequence encodes CASHSRGGSYNEQFF. The chain carries TRBV19 and TRBJ2-1; D is possibly TRBD1 or TRBD2 (6 bases each). Trimming pared 8 bases from V and 1 base from J, leaving 15 bases between. The CDR3 extends over 15 amino acids. Germline loops: CDR1 LNHDA, CDR2 SQIVND (reference sequence).